The 2 T cell receptor beta chains below all came from one sample that was sequenced in a study of blood T cell repertoires in COVID-19. Libraries were prepared by immunoSEQ multiplex PCR; TCRdb keeps only in-frame clonotypes and omits some of them. Counted here are around 200,000 clones, approximately 85% occurring once; the ten biggest clones make up approximately 10%. Source material: peripheral blood. Receptors originate from a human donor with active or convalescent COVID-19. The donor label of this sample is uncertain.

The chain links TRBV2 to TRBJ1-2; D may be TRBD1 (6 bases). Germline V gene sequence: CDR1 SNHLY, CDR2 FYNNEI. Trimming removed 6 bases at V and 0 bases at J, with 11 bases between. The CDR3 runs to 14 residues. The CDR3 sequence: CASRQTGSNYGYTF. For the CDR3, the DNA is TGTGCCAGCAGACAGACAGGATCTAACTATGGCTACACCTTC. The whole variable domain, remainder taken from reference TRBV2 and TRBJ1-2, is EPEVTQTPSHQVTQMGQEVILRCVPISNHLYFYWYRQILGQKVEFLVSFYNNEISEKSEIFDDQFSVERPDGSNFTLKIRSTKLEDSAMYFCASRQTGSNYGYTFGSGTRLTVV.

The CDR3 DNA is TGTGCCAGCGACGACAGTAATTCACCCCTCCACTTT. Translating it yields CASDDSNSPLHF. The rearrangement joins TRBV19 to TRBJ1-6; D may be TRBD1 (5 bases). This CDR3 is built from 12 residues. V dropped 9 bases and J dropped 6 bases, with 9 bases sitting between them. In germline, CDR1 is LNHDA, CDR2 SQIVND (reference sequence).